What follows is one T cell receptor (beta chain) and its context. Its cognate antigen is unknown. These data are taken from a study of OX40 agonist ivuxolimab in advanced cancers. Study information: Patient treatment consisted of intravenous ivuxolimab administration every 2 weeks at 0.01 to 10 mg/kg. Participants, 75% to 85% male, averaged roughly 60 years of age, ranging from roughly 20 to 80. Study results and limitations: Average numbers of expanded clones were greater in CD8+ T cells than in CD4+. Normalized T-cell clonal expansion was also low in a subset of nonresponders.

Sequencing was performed with immunoSEQ multiplex PCR; in TCRdb, only in-frame clones are kept and a portion is missing. The sample records about 50,000 clones, about nine tenths being singletons. The source of this sequence is an adult with an advanced solid tumor such as melanoma, head and neck, liver or kidney cancer. The material was CD4+ or CD8+ T cells sorted from blood, obtained in a trial of the OX40 agonist ivuxolimab.

Written as DNA, the CDR3 is TGTGCCAGCAGCATTACAGGGAGAAGCTATGGCTACACCTTC. This encodes CASSITGRSYGYTF. The V gene is TRBV7-9, the J gene TRBJ1-2; tentative D call: TRBD1 (6 bases). In germline, CDR1 is SEHNR, CDR2 FQNEAQ (reference sequence). CDR3 size: 14 residues. Trimming removed 5 bases from V and 4 bases from J, with 14 bases in between.